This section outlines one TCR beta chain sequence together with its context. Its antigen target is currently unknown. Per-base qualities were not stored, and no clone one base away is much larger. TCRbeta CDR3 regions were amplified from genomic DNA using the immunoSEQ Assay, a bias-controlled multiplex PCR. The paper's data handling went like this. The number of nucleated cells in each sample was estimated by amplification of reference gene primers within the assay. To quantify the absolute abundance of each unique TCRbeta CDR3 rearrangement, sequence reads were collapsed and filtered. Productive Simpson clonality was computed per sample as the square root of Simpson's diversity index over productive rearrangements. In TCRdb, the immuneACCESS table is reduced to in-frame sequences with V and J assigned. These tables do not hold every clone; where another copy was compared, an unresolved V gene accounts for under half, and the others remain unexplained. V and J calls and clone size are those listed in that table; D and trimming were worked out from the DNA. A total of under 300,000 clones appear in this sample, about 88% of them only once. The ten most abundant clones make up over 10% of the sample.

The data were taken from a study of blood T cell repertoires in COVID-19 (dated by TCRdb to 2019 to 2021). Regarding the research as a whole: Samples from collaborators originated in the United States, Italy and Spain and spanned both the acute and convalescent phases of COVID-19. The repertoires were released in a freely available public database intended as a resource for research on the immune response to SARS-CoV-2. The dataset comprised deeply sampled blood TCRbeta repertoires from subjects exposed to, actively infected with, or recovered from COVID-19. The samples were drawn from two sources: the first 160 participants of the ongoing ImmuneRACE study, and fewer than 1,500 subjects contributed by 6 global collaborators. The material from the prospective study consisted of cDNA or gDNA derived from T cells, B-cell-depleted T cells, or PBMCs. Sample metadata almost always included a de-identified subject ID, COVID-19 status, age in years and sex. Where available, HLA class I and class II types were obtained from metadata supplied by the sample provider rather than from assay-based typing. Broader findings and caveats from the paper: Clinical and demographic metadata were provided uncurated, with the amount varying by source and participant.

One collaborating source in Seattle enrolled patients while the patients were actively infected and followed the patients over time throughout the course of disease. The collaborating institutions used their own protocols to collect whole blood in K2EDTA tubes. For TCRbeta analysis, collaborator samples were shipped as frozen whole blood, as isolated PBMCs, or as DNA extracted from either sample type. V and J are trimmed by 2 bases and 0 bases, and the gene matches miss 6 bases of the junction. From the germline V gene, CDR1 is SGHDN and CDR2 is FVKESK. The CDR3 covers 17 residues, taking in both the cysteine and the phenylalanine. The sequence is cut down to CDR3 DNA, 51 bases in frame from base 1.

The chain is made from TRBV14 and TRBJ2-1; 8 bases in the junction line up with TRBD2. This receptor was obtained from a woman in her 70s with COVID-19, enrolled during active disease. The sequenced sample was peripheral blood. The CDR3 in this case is CASSQQVGTSSYNEQFF. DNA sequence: TGTGCCAGCAGCCAACAGGTCGGGACTAGCTCCTACAATGAGCAGTTCTTC.